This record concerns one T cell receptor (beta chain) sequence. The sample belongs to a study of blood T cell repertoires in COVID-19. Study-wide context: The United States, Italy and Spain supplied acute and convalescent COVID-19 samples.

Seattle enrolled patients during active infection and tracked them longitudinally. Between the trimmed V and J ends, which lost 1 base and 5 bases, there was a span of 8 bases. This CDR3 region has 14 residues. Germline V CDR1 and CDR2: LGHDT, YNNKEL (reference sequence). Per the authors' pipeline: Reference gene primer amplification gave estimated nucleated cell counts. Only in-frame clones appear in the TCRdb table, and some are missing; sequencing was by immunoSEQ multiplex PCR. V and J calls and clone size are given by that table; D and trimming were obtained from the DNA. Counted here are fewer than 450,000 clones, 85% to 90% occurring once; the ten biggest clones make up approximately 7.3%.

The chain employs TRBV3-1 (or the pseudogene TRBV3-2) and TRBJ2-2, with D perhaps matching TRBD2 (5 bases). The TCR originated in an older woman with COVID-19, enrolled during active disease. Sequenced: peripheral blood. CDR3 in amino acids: CASSQGGSTGELFF. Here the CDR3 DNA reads TGTGCCAGCAGCCAAGGTGGGAGTACCGGGGAGCTGTTTTTT.